These 22 T cell receptor beta chains share one sample of origin, sequenced in a study of human T cells and chemical hapten exposure (dated by TCRdb to the early 2020s). The time point label, read with the paper, signifies: patch test 2, 6 weeks after DPC sensitization. The sample's treatment or condition label, in plain terms: therapeutic diphenylcyclopropenone sensitization with weekly scalp DPC. The library relied on RACE. Instrument used: NextSeq 500. The public reads were reprocessed in TCRdb via fastp at Q25 and MiXCR, keeping in-frame beta chains. Each CDR3 protein appears once, grouped with its most common genes and DNA. The sample table holds nearly 85,000 distinct CDR3 sequences, of which around 10% were seen once. The biggest ten clones account for more than 1.5% of the sample. Sequenced here: whole blood, sampled in connection with sensitization to the hapten diphenylcyclopropenone (DPC). All receptors come from a man aged 18 to 35 with alopecia areata. Some clones in this sample may be carry-over from other donors' samples.

As for this clonotype: This may be a read error, as it is one base from a much larger clone. The rearrangement links TRBV5-1 to TRBJ2-1, with 10 nucleotides matching TRBD2. Germline V gives CDR1 SGHRS, CDR2 YFSETQ. J lost 0 bases, V lost 4 bases, and 13 bases had no gene match. The CDR3 has 19 amino acids. CDR3 amino acids: CASSGAGTSAGSSYNEQFF. The CDR3 DNA reads TGCGCCAGCAGCGGTGCCGGGACTAGCGCAGGCAGCTCCTACAATGAGCAGTTCTTC.

V usage is TRBV4-1 and J usage is TRBJ2-1; perhaps TRBD1 as D (5 bases). The germline V gene has CDR1 MGHRA and CDR2 YSYEKL. The CDR3 length is 15 residues. Trimming took off 2 bases at V and 7 bases at J, with 15 bases between the two ends. CDR3 loop: CASSQPTRAWNEQFF. The CDR3 bases are TGCGCCAGCAGCCAACCCACCAGGGCCTGGAATGAGCAGTTCTTC.

V gene TRBV2 combines with J gene TRBJ2-7; D gene unclear. V lost 6 bases, J lost 3 bases, and 6 bases lay in between. The CDR3 is made up of 11 amino acids. Germline V lookup: CDR1 SNHLY, CDR2 FYNNEI. In DNA, the CDR3 is TGTGCCAGCAGCGAGATCTACGAGCAGTACGTC. Translated, it gives CASSEIYEQYV.

In this sample, this clonotype turned up many times. J is TRBJ2-1 and V is TRBV6-2 or TRBV6-3, with 9 bases that match TRBD1. Germline V gene sequence: CDR1 MNHEY, CDR2 SVGEGT. This CDR3 is 11 amino acids long. The junction had 0 bases not matched to a gene; V was cut back by 6 bases and J by 9 bases. As DNA, the CDR3 is TGTGCCAGCAGACAGGGGGCTGAGCAGTTCTTC. This gives the protein CASRQGAEQFF.

Concerning this clonotype itself: Given a much more abundant clone one base away, this may be a read error. The CDR3 nucleotides are TGCGCCAGCAGTGAGTCGAACAGGCCCCATGCTTTCTTT. Its translation is CASSESNRPHAFF. The chain employs TRBV10-2 and TRBJ1-1; TRBD1 might be the D (5 bases). Trimming took off 0 bases at V and 11 bases at J, with 13 bases between the two ends. There are 13 residues in the CDR3. CDR1 and CDR2 (germline): WSHSY, SAAADI.

The chain joins TRBV7-2 to TRBJ2-7; 9 bases agree with TRBD1. CDR1 is SGHTA, CDR2 FQGNSA, per germline. The CDR3 spans 13 residues. V trimming: 5 bases; J trimming: 5 bases; junction bases outside the gene matches: 4. Here the CDR3 reads CASSPDRGNEQYF. The CDR3 nucleotides read TGTGCCAGCAGCCCGGACAGGGGAAACGAGCAGTACTTC.

In its sample, this clonotype was seen many times. V is TRBV7-9 and J is TRBJ1-1, with D maybe TRBD1 (6 bases). V dropped 5 bases and J dropped 5 bases, with 18 bases sitting between them. The CDR3 totals 15 residues. CDR1 SEHNR and CDR2 FQNEAQ come from the germline V gene (reference sequence). The CDR3 is CASSPWDISRTEAFF. The CDR3 region has the DNA TGTGCCAGCAGCCCGTGGGACATATCGAGGACTGAAGCTTTCTTT.

The V gene is TRBV12-3 or TRBV12-4, the J gene TRBJ1-3; D remains unclear. With 5 bases removed from V and 2 bases from J, the gap between germline ends came to 4 bases. There are 12 residues in the CDR3. CDR3 amino acids: CASSNAGNTIYF. CDR3 DNA: TGTGCCAGCAGTAATGCTGGAAACACCATATATTTT.

This clonotype occurred many times. The chain has TRBV6-6 and TRBJ1-3; TRBD1 agrees at 7 bases. The trim removed 2 bases at V and 0 bases at J, leaving 13 bases unmatched. Per germline, CDR1 MNHNY and CDR2 SVGAGI (reference sequence). The CDR3 loop spans 19 amino acids. CDR3 amino acids: CASSYDAEGTASSGNTIYF. The DNA for the CDR3 is TGTGCCAGCAGTTACGATGCAGAAGGGACAGCGAGCTCTGGAAACACCATATATTTT.

This clonotype showed up many times. The J gene is TRBJ2-7, the V gene TRBV27, with TRBD1 matching over 9 bases. The CDR3 sequence is 14 residues long. With 5 bases clipped from V and 2 bases from J, the junction kept 4 bases outside the gene matches. Germline loops: CDR1 MNHEY, CDR2 SMNVEV (reference sequence). CDR3 loop: CASSLGTGPYEQYF. In DNA form, the CDR3 reads TGTGCCAGCAGTCTCGGGACAGGGCCCTACGAGCAGTACTTC.

This clonotype was observed many times. The gene calls are TRBV7-6 and TRBJ2-1; D not resolved. Per germline, CDR1 SGHVS and CDR2 FNYEAQ. The CDR3 spans 12 residues. Trimming pared 3 bases from V and 6 bases from J, leaving 6 bases between. The CDR3 DNA reads as TGTGCCAGCAGCTTCTTGGGCAATGAGCAGTTCTTC. This translates into CASSFLGNEQFF.

The genes are TRBV5-5 and TRBJ1-2; D is unclear. V lost 2 bases to trimming and J lost 0 bases, with 8 bases between them. This CDR3 is built from 14 residues. Germline loops: CDR1 SGHKS, CDR2 YYEKEE (reference sequence). The DNA of the CDR3 is TGTGCCAGCAGCTTAAGCAGGCCTAACTATGGCTACACCTTC. It yields the protein CASSLSRPNYGYTF.

This clonotype came up a few times. V is TRBV28 and J is TRBJ1-4; D is unclear. Trimming shortened V by 2 bases and J by 6 bases, and 13 bases separated the two germline ends. The germline V gene has CDR1 MDHEN and CDR2 SYDVKM. CDR3 length: 15 amino acids. CDR3 amino acids: CASSLARVQYEKLFF. In nucleotides, the CDR3 is TGTGCCAGCAGTTTAGCAAGGGTACAATATGAAAAACTGTTTTTT.

This clonotype is medium-sized within its sample. V usage is TRBV5-1 and J usage is TRBJ1-2; 7 bases align to TRBD1. Germline assignment: CDR1 SGHRS and CDR2 YFSETQ. This CDR3 region has 15 residues. The V gene end was trimmed by 4 bases and the J gene end by 3 bases; junction bases not matched to a gene: 9. CDR3 protein: CASSLRQGSDYGYTF. DNA for the CDR3: TGCGCCAGCAGCCTCCGACAGGGAAGTGACTATGGCTACACCTTC.

This chain joins TRBV10-1 and TRBJ2-7, with D unclear. Trimming took 10 bases from V and 7 from J, leaving 8 bases between them. CDR1 is WNHNN, CDR2 SYGVQD, per germline (reference sequence). The CDR3 consists of 9 residues. The CDR3 bases are TGCGCCACACCCGGGGAGCAGTACTTC. Its translation: CATPGEQYF.

The gene calls are TRBV10-1 and TRBJ1-5; TRBD1 matches 11 bases. With V trimmed by 9 bases and J by 6 bases, 4 bases remained unmatched. Germline-derived CDR1 and CDR2 are WNHNN and SYGVQD (reference sequence). This CDR3 contains 13 residues. CDR3 residues: CARGQGASQPQHF. In DNA form, the CDR3 reads TGCGCCAGAGGACAGGGGGCGAGTCAGCCCCAGCATTTT.

Many counts were recorded for this clonotype. J is TRBJ2-7 and V is TRBV27, with D perhaps assigned TRBD1 or TRBD2 (6 bases each). The CDR3 spans 13 residues. The germline V gene encodes CDR1 MNHEY and CDR2 SMNVEV (reference sequence). Trimming removed 4 bases from V and 7 bases from J, with 14 bases in between. The CDR3 spells CASSSLGGHEQYF. The DNA of the CDR3 is TGTGCCAGCAGTTCCCTAGGGGGGCATGAGCAGTACTTC.

The J gene is TRBJ2-3, the V gene TRBV7-2, with D unresolved. The CDR3 is 12 residues long. V was cut by 3 bases and J by 4 bases, with 5 bases left in between. Germline-derived CDR1 and CDR2 are SGHTA and FQGNSA. The CDR3 nucleotides read TGTGCCAGCAGCTTCTACGCAGATACGCAGTATTTT. It yields the protein CASSFYADTQYF.

This chain links TRBV14 with TRBJ1-1; D is undetermined. The CDR3 covers 14 residues. Trimming shortened V by 1 base and J by 1 base, and 7 bases separated the two germline ends. CDR1 is SGHDN, CDR2 FVKESK, per germline. The CDR3 here is CASSQVTANTEAFF. The DNA for the CDR3 is TGTGCCAGCAGCCAAGTAACGGCGAACACTGAAGCTTTCTTT. Looking up the rest from reference TRBV14 and TRBJ1-1 gives the full variable domain: EAGVTQFPSHSVIEKGQTVTLRCDPISGHDNLYWYRRVMGKEIKFLLHFVKESKQDESGMPNNRFLAERTGGTYSTLKVQPAELEDSGVYFCASSQVTANTEAFFGQGTRLTVV.

This chain joins TRBV15 and TRBJ2-7; D uncertain. V was trimmed by 8 bases and J by 6 bases, leaving 14 bases between them. Germline assignment: CDR1 LNHNV and CDR2 YYDKDF (reference sequence). CDR3 size: 12 residues. CDR3 protein: CATARGGGEQYF. CDR3 sequence (DNA): TGTGCCACCGCACGTGGCGGCGGCGAGCAGTACTTC.

This clonotype was counted at least ten times. The chain joins TRBV7-6 to TRBJ2-3, with 8 bases identical to TRBD2. The germline V gene encodes CDR1 SGHVS and CDR2 FNYEAQ. V trimming: 6 bases; J trimming: 4 bases; junction bases outside the gene matches: 9. The CDR3 length is 15 residues. CDR3 region: CASRMGTSPADTQYF. CDR3 DNA: TGTGCCAGCAGAATGGGGACTAGTCCGGCAGATACGCAGTATTTT.

This clonotype was counted at least ten times. The V call is TRBV29-1, the J call TRBJ1-6; TRBD1 agrees at 7 bases. V lost 4 bases to trimming and J lost 6 bases; unmatched junction nucleotides: 6. The CDR3 spans 14 residues. Per the germline V gene, CDR1 is SQVTM and CDR2 is ANQGSEA. The DNA for the CDR3 is TGCAGCGTTGGGACAGGTGAAGGTAATTCACCCCTCCACTTT. This translates into CSVGTGEGNSPLHF.